This T cell receptor (beta chain) originates from a study of tumor-infiltrating lymphocytes in primary liver carcinoma. For this clonotype: Because it lacks the conserved phenylalanine or tryptophan at the end, this CDR3 is likely a read error.

A constant-region primer primed TCR beta cDNA synthesis from 450 to 550 ng of total RNA. Researchers made the TCR beta libraries by running three nested multiplex PCR rounds with slightly modified ARM-PCR. Amplification in the first two PCR rounds was performed using TRBV1-TRBV30 forward primers and a C-beta reverse primer for 10 cycles each. One entry per CDR3 protein, called by TCRdb with MiXCR from the multiplex PCR reads. Here the sample spans some 120,000 distinct CDR3 sequences, 55% to 65% being singletons. Trimming shortened V by 2 bases and J by 2 bases, and 13 bases separated the two germline ends. This CDR3 comprises 14 residues. Germline V gene lookup returns CDR1 SQVTM and CDR2 ANQGSEA. Co-extraction of RNA and DNA was performed on about 20-32 mg of unsorted bulk tissue.

This TCR was recovered from a woman aged 55-70 years with primary liver carcinoma and hepatitis B virus infection. The J gene is TRBJ2-7, the V gene TRBV29-1; maybe TRBD1 (6 bases). Sequencing input: liver tumor tissue from sampling region 1. The sample's subset: tumor region T1, superior pole. CDR3 region: CSVELTGTPYEQYS. DNA for the CDR3: TGCAGCGTTGAACTCACAGGGACCCCCTACGAGCAGTACTCC.